These T cell receptor beta chains were read from a single sample in a study of blood T cell repertoires in COVID-19. Sequencing used immunoSEQ multiplex PCR; TCRdb keeps in-frame clones, though not all of them. The sample has some 240,000 clones, 75% to 85% seen once. Input material: peripheral blood. The receptors originated from a woman aged 40 to 50 who had recovered from COVID-19. Both conserved end residues are part of each CDR3. D genes are given only for firm matches. For some rows the clone size is stated as once, few or many, or as a class when expanded; others skip it.

j_gene: TRBJ2-3; v_gene: TRBV4-2; abundance: -; d_gene: -; CDR3nt: TGTGCCAGCAGCCAAGGGGCTGACAGTAGCACAGATACGCAGTATTTT; CDR3aa: CASSQGADSSTDTQYF
j_gene: TRBJ2-3; v_gene: TRBV15; abundance: -; d_gene: TRBD2; CDR3nt: TGTGCCACCAGCAGAGAAGGGAGGGTGGGGACAGATACGCAGTATTTT; CDR3aa: CATSREGRVGTDTQYF
j_gene: TRBJ1-1; v_gene: TRBV7-2; abundance: few; d_gene: TRBD1; CDR3nt: TGTGCCAGCAGCTCGCCGGGACAGGGAAACACTGAAGCTTTCTTT; CDR3aa: CASSSPGQGNTEAFF
j_gene: TRBJ1-5; v_gene: TRBV28; abundance: -; d_gene: -; CDR3nt: TGTGCCAGCAAGTACCGGCAGGGGAAAAGCAATCAGCCCCAGCATTTT; CDR3aa: CASKYRQGKSNQPQHF
j_gene: TRBJ2-2; v_gene: TRBV5-6; abundance: -; d_gene: -; CDR3nt: TGTGCCAGCAGCTTGGTCCTCCCCGGGGAGCTGTTTTTT; CDR3aa: CASSLVLPGELFF
j_gene: TRBJ2-5; v_gene: TRBV27; abundance: -; d_gene: -; CDR3nt: TGTGCCAGCAGTTTGGGCGGGGTCGGAGAGACCCAGTACTTC; CDR3aa: CASSLGGVGETQYF
j_gene: TRBJ2-3; v_gene: TRBV3-1/TRBV3-2; abundance: few; d_gene: -; CDR3nt: TGTGCCAGCAGCCAAGACTTAACTAGCACAGATACGCAGTATTTT; CDR3aa: CASSQDLTSTDTQYF
j_gene: TRBJ1-4; v_gene: TRBV28; abundance: few; d_gene: -; CDR3nt: TGTGCCAGCGGCTCATTGGATGAAAAACTGTTTTTT; CDR3aa: CASGSLDEKLFF
j_gene: TRBJ1-2; v_gene: TRBV6-1; abundance: -; d_gene: TRBD1; CDR3nt: TGTGCCAGCAGTGAAAATTACGCAATAGGGACAGGGGGCTATGGCTACACCTTC; CDR3aa: CASSENYAIGTGGYGYTF
j_gene: TRBJ2-3; v_gene: TRBV9; abundance: -; d_gene: TRBD2; CDR3nt: TGTGCCAGCAGCGTAGAGTTCCTAGCGGGGGCAGATACGCAGTATTTT; CDR3aa: CASSVEFLAGADTQYF
j_gene: TRBJ2-7; v_gene: TRBV3-1/TRBV3-2; abundance: -; d_gene: -; CDR3nt: TGTGCCAGCAGAGATCGAGGCGGAACCTACGAGCAGTACTTC; CDR3aa: CASRDRGGTYEQYF
j_gene: TRBJ2-3; v_gene: TRBV6-1; abundance: -; d_gene: -; CDR3nt: TGTGCCAGCAGTGAACTCCCTGCTAGAATGGGCACAGATACGCAGTATTTT; CDR3aa: CASSELPARMGTDTQYF
j_gene: TRBJ2-2; v_gene: TRBV7-9; abundance: -; d_gene: -; CDR3nt: TGTGCCAGCAGCTTAGGGGGGCGGAACCCCAACACCGGGGAGCTGTTTTTT; CDR3aa: CASSLGGRNPNTGELFF
j_gene: TRBJ2-7; v_gene: TRBV7-2; abundance: -; d_gene: -; CDR3nt: TGTGCCAGCAGCTTATTTCAGGGGTTGGGCGACGAGCAGTACTTC; CDR3aa: CASSLFQGLGDEQYF
j_gene: TRBJ2-7; v_gene: TRBV6-5; abundance: -; d_gene: TRBD2; CDR3nt: TGTGCCAGCAGCCATCGGACTAGCGGAACCTACGAGCAGTACTTC; CDR3aa: CASSHRTSGTYEQYF
j_gene: TRBJ2-7; v_gene: TRBV7-2; abundance: -; d_gene: -; CDR3nt: TGTGCCAGCAGCTTAGCGTACGGACAGCAATACGAGCAGTACTTC; CDR3aa: CASSLAYGQQYEQYF
j_gene: TRBJ1-2; v_gene: TRBV9; abundance: once; d_gene: -; CDR3nt: TGTGCCAGCAGCCTAGATCAGGGGAGCTACACCTTC; CDR3aa: CASSLDQGSYTF
j_gene: TRBJ1-2; v_gene: TRBV15; abundance: -; d_gene: TRBD1; CDR3nt: TGTGCCACCAGCAGAGTAGGGACAGGGTGCACCTTC; CDR3aa: CATSRVGTGCTF
j_gene: TRBJ2-5; v_gene: TRBV30; abundance: once; d_gene: TRBD2; CDR3nt: TGTGCCTGGAGGGGCGGGGGGGCCGGAGGAGAGACCCAGTACTTC; CDR3aa: CAWRGGGAGGETQYF
j_gene: TRBJ2-1; v_gene: TRBV6-2/TRBV6-3; abundance: once; d_gene: -; CDR3nt: TGTGCCAGCAGTTACGGGTCTAGCGCCACGAACAATGAGCAGTTCTTC; CDR3aa: CASSYGSSATNNEQFF
j_gene: TRBJ2-5; v_gene: TRBV24-1; abundance: -; d_gene: -; CDR3nt: TGTGCCACCAGGGGGCGCGAAGAGACCCAGTACTTC; CDR3aa: CATRGREETQYF
j_gene: TRBJ1-5; v_gene: TRBV2; abundance: few; d_gene: -; CDR3nt: TGTGCCAGCAGTGAATTCGCGGGCAGCAATCAGCCCCAGCATTTT; CDR3aa: CASSEFAGSNQPQHF
j_gene: TRBJ1-4; v_gene: TRBV7-2; abundance: -; d_gene: TRBD1; CDR3nt: TGTGCCAGCAGCTCAAGGACAGGGAAGAATGAAAAACTGTTTTTT; CDR3aa: CASSSRTGKNEKLFF
j_gene: TRBJ2-2; v_gene: TRBV27; abundance: -; d_gene: -; CDR3nt: TGTGCCAGCAGCGGTACGGGGACCGGGGAGCTGTTTTTT; CDR3aa: CASSGTGTGELFF
j_gene: TRBJ1-3; v_gene: TRBV5-5; abundance: -; d_gene: -; CDR3nt: TGTGCCAGCAGCTTGTTGGGCAGCTCTGGAAACACCATATATTTT; CDR3aa: CASSLLGSSGNTIYF
j_gene: TRBJ1-6; v_gene: TRBV6-5; abundance: -; d_gene: TRBD1; CDR3nt: TGTGCCAGCAGTCGAGGACAGGGTTTTAGTTCACCCCTCCACTTT; CDR3aa: CASSRGQGFSSPLHF
j_gene: TRBJ2-4; v_gene: TRBV6-5; abundance: -; d_gene: -; CDR3nt: TGTGCCAGCAGTTACCGGGGACACGGTAAAAACATTCAGTACTTC; CDR3aa: CASSYRGHGKNIQYF